Shown below are 30 T cell receptor beta chains from a single sample sequenced in a study of tumor and adjacent non-tumor tissue in lung cancer. The library came from three nested PCR rounds adapted from ARM-PCR protocols. TCRdb itself ran the multiplex PCR reads through MiXCR, one entry per CDR3 protein. This table has about 200,000 distinct CDR3 sequences, about 76% appearing once. No cell sorting was done before RNA was extracted from the tissue. The material sequenced was lung tumor tissue. The receptors were gathered from a man aged 55 to 70 with non-small cell lung cancer.

V and J are TRBV20-1 and TRBJ1-1; 9 bases map to TRBD1. CDR1 is DFQATT and CDR2 is SNEGSKA in the germline V gene (reference sequence). Germline trimming cut 5 bases from V and 1 base from J; bases unmatched to any gene: 5. The CDR3 length is 14 residues. The DNA for the CDR3 is TGCAGTGCTTACCGGACAGGGGAGAACACTGAAGCTTTCTTT. Its translation: CSAYRTGENTEAFF.

A single count supports this clonotype. This chain joins TRBV28 and TRBJ2-5; D call uncertain. The CDR3 runs 13 residues. With 10 bases removed from V and 1 base from J, the gap between germline ends came to 13 bases. Germline V gene lookup returns CDR1 MDHEN and CDR2 SYDVKM. The DNA for the CDR3 is TGTGCCAATGAACACCCCTCCCAAGAGACCCAGTACTTC. Its translation: CANEHPSQETQYF.

Worth noting for this clonotype: A read error may produce the germline difference seen at one junction end. The chain uses TRBV4-2 and TRBJ2-1, with D perhaps matching TRBD1 (5 bases). The germline CDR1 and CDR2 sequences are LGHNA and YNFKEQ. The CDR3 sequence is 17 residues long. The CDR3 spells CACSQKTGPSSYNEQFF. DNA for the CDR3: TGTGCCTGCAGCCAGAAAACAGGCCCTAGCTCCTACAATGAGCAGTTCTTC.

Of note for this clonotype: This may come from a read error, since a much larger clone is one base off. The V call is TRBV29-1, the J call TRBJ1-6; the match to TRBD1 covers 10 bases. V lost 6 bases, J lost 8 bases, and 10 bases stayed unmatched. CDR3 length: 15 amino acids. Germline CDR1 and CDR2: SQVTM and ANQGSEA. This chain's CDR3 is CSVTLCGTGDSPLHF. In nucleotides, the CDR3 is TGCAGCGTCACATTGTGTGGGACAGGGGATTCACCCCTCCACTTT.

This clonotype was seen only once. Possible read error: a much larger clone is one base away. V usage is TRBV20-1 and J usage is TRBJ2-7, with a weak D call TRBD2 (6 bases). V gave up 4 bases and J gave up 0 bases, with 16 bases separating them. The CDR3 totals 15 residues. Looked up from germline, CDR1 is DFQATT and CDR2 is SNEGSKA (reference sequence). The CDR3 DNA reads as TGCAGTGCTATCCCGGGAGTGGAGCTCTCCTACGAGCAGTACTTC. Protein sequence: CSAIPGVELSYEQYF.

This clonotype was observed many times. The rearrangement uses TRBV11-2 and TRBJ2-5; 7 bases agree with TRBD1. Germline CDR1 and CDR2: SGHAT and FQNNGV. V gave up 7 bases and J gave up 3 bases; unmatched junction bases: 5. The CDR3 length is 13 residues. The CDR3 DNA follows: TGTGCCAGCAAAACTACAGGGGAAGAGACCCAGTACTTC. Translating it yields CASKTTGEETQYF.

In DNA, the CDR3 is TGCGCCAGCAGCAGAGACCGAAATAATCAGCCCCAGCATTTT. Translating it yields CASSRDRNNQPQHF. The chain carries TRBV4-1 and TRBJ1-5; no firm D call. Deletions cut 5 bases from V and 4 bases from J, with 12 bases between. Germline V lookup: CDR1 MGHRA, CDR2 YSYEKL. The CDR3 has 14 residues.

On this clonotype: The junction does not match germline at one end; this may be a read error. This rearrangement joins TRBV6-6 to TRBJ2-1; tentatively, D is TRBD1 (6 bases). Per the germline V gene, CDR1 is MNHNY and CDR2 is SVGAGI (reference sequence). CDR3 size: 15 residues. CDR3 loop: CATSCVHLGDNEKFF. In DNA, the CDR3 is TGTGCCACCAGTTGCGTCCACTTAGGGGACAATGAGAAGTTCTTC.

The sample holds one count of this clonotype. The germline gene is not matched at one end of the junction; a read error may be the cause. The V gene is TRBV20-1, the J gene TRBJ2-1, with D perhaps matching TRBD1 or TRBD2 (5 bases each). The CDR3 extends over 14 amino acids. Germline CDR1 DFQATT, CDR2 SNEGSKA (reference sequence). CDR3 in DNA: TGCAATGCTAGAGGGGATTCCTCCTACAATGAGCGGTTCTTC. Translated: CNARGDSSYNERFF.

Points on this clonotype: Sequence at one end of the junction differs from germline and may be a read error. This chain uses TRBV11-3 with TRBJ2-3, with D unclear. Germline V gene sequence: CDR1 SGHNT, CDR2 YENEEA. The CDR3 length is 15 residues. The CDR3 loop reads CATSFESLNTDTQYF. CDR3 DNA: TGTGCCACCAGCTTCGAGAGTCTGAACACAGATACGCAGTATTTT.

Notes on this clonotype: The junction departs from germline at one end; a sequencing error may be responsible. The chain combines TRBV6-1 with TRBJ2-1; TRBD2 might be the D (5 bases). The V gene's germline CDR1 is MNHNS and CDR2 SASEGT. The CDR3 consists of 15 residues. The CDR3 sequence is CTTRPPVLGKGEQIF. The CDR3 DNA reads TGTACCACCCGACCCCCGGTACTAGGTAAGGGTGAGCAGATCTTC.

On this clonotype: A read error may account for a junction end that differs from germline. The gene calls are TRBV7-8 and TRBJ2-1; tentative D call: TRBD2 (5 bases). CDR3 length equals 13 residues. Germline V gives CDR1 SGHVS, CDR2 FQNEAQ. The CDR3 here is CASRLDLANEQFF. The CDR3 region has the DNA TGTGCCAGCAGATTAGACTTAGCGAATGAGCAGTTCTTC.

A single count supports this clonotype. The chain combines TRBV24-1 with TRBJ2-1, with 7 bases that match TRBD2. Per the germline V gene, CDR1 is KGHDR and CDR2 is SFDVKD. This CDR3 comprises 16 residues. J lost 6 bases, V lost 5 bases, and 12 bases had no gene match. Here the CDR3 reads CATSGTTSWVRNEQFF. DNA for the CDR3: TGTGCCACCAGTGGCACGACTAGCTGGGTCCGCAATGAGCAGTTCTTC.

This rearrangement joins TRBV20-1 to TRBJ1-2; D gene unclear. The V end lost 7 bases, the J end lost 8 bases, and 23 bases lay between the germline ends. The CDR3 is 14 amino acids. The germline CDR1 and CDR2 sequences are DFQATT and SNEGSKA (reference sequence). The DNA of the CDR3 is TGCAGTGTTCCCATCAGGAGGCAGAAAGGAGGCTACACCTTC. Translated: CSVPIRRQKGGYTF.

This clonotype was recorded many times. The V call is TRBV5-4, the J call TRBJ2-5, with no clear D. The CDR3 spans 13 residues. Germline loops: CDR1 SGHNT, CDR2 YYREEE (reference sequence). Trimming took off 5 bases at V and 1 base at J, with 9 bases between the two ends. CDR3 sequence (DNA): TGTGCCAGCAGGGTATTGGGCCAAGAGACCCAGTACTTC. It yields the protein CASRVLGQETQYF.

Concerning this clonotype itself: A much larger clonotype is one base distant, so this may be a read error. As the CDR3 is not closed by the conserved phenylalanine or tryptophan, this likely results from a read error. This chain links TRBV4-1 with TRBJ2-5, with D perhaps matching TRBD2 (7 bases). Per germline, CDR1 MGHRA and CDR2 YSYEKL. The CDR3 runs to 20 residues. Deletions cut 0 bases from V and 1 base from J, with 24 bases between. This chain's CDR3 is CASSQEGAAGFVGPQETQYL. The CDR3 coding sequence is TGCGCCAGCAGCCAAGAGGGGGCAGCGGGGTTCGTAGGGCCCCAAGAGACCCAGTACTTA.

This clonotype was seen a handful of times. One junction end does not reproduce the germline sequence, and a read error may be involved. The chain combines TRBV11-2 with TRBJ2-1, with a possible D match to TRBD2 (5 bases). The CDR3 is 16 residues long. Germline CDR1 SGHAT, CDR2 FQNNGV. The CDR3 is CASSLGRLLEMNEQLF. The CDR3 nucleotides read TGTGCCAGTAGCTTAGGTCGACTACTTGAGATGAATGAGCAGTTATTC.

Note on this clonotype: Compared with germline, one end of the junction differs, possibly owing to a read error. The chain recombines TRBV5-1 with TRBJ1-6, with 8 nucleotides matching TRBD1. Germline V gives CDR1 SGHRS, CDR2 YFSETQ. The CDR3 consists of 16 residues. The CDR3 sequence is CASSLGGQGFNSPLHF. DNA for the CDR3: TGCGCCAGTAGCTTGGGCGGACAGGGATTTAATTCACCCCTCCACTTT.

This clonotype turned up a few times. V gene TRBV6-1 combines with J gene TRBJ2-2; no clear D gene. CDR1 is MNHNS, CDR2 SASEGT, per germline. The CDR3 totals 12 residues. Trimming took 11 bases from V and 7 from J, leaving 14 bases between them. This CDR3 is CAGGPPGGELFF. The CDR3 region has the DNA TGTGCCGGCGGACCCCCCGGCGGGGAGCTGTTTTTT.

As for this clonotype: At one boundary the junction diverges from the germline segment, which might be a read error. The J gene is TRBJ1-2, the V gene TRBV20-1, with D perhaps matching TRBD1 (5 bases). The CDR3 is made up of 14 amino acids. Germline V gives CDR1 DFQATT, CDR2 SNEGSKA (reference sequence). Written as DNA, the CDR3 is TGTAGTGCTAGAAGCGGGACTTCTAACTATGGCTACACCTTC. It encodes CSARSGTSNYGYTF.

In regard to this clonotype: The junction shows a germline mismatch at one end, possibly a read error. The rearrangement joins TRBV20-1 to TRBJ2-2, with 8 bases lining up with TRBD2. CDR1 and CDR2 from the germline V gene are DFQATT and SNEGSKA (reference sequence). The CDR3 has 12 amino acids. The CDR3 sequence is CSARSRQRELCF. The CDR3 DNA reads as TGCAGTGCTAGATCACGACAGCGGGAGCTGTGTTTT.

This clonotype was detected a few times. A much larger clone is a single base away; this may be a read error. The genes are TRBV11-1 and TRBJ1-6, with 8 bases aligning to TRBD1. CDR3 size: 15 residues. Germline values: CDR1 SGHAT, CDR2 FQDESV (reference sequence). The CDR3 region is CVSSFRDRKNAPLHF. Written as DNA, the CDR3 is TGTGTCAGCAGCTTCCGGGACAGGAAAAACGCGCCCCTCCACTTT. The complete variable domain, with remaining parts taken from reference TRBV11-1 and TRBJ1-6, reads EAEVAQSPRYKITEKSQAVAFWCDPISGHATLYWYRQILGQGPELLVQFQDESVVDDSQLPKDRFSAERLKGVDSTLKIQPAELGDSAMYLCVSSFRDRKNAPLHFGNGTRLTVT.

Comment on this clonotype: The junction does not match germline at one end; this may be a read error. This rearrangement joins TRBV6-2 or TRBV6-3 to TRBJ2-2, with D tentatively TRBD2 (6 bases). The CDR3 is made up of 16 amino acids. Germline loops: CDR1 MNHEY, CDR2 SVGEGT. CDR3 loop: CVSSPPREKRTGELFF. CDR3 sequence (DNA): TGTGTCAGCAGTCCCCCCCGGGAGAAACGAACCGGGGAGCTATTTTTT.

The genes are TRBV11-2 and TRBJ2-1; TRBD1 might be the D (5 bases). V was pared by 10 bases and J by 0 bases, with 13 bases between. CDR3 length: 14 amino acids. Germline V gene sequence: CDR1 SGHAT, CDR2 FQNNGV. The CDR3 reads CANMGRGSYNEQFF. In DNA, the CDR3 is TGTGCCAACATGGGAAGGGGCTCCTACAATGAGCAGTTCTTC.

Turning to this clonotype: Just one base apart from a much larger clone, this may be a read error. This rearrangement joins TRBV12-5 to TRBJ1-2; D is ambiguous. From germline, CDR1 is LGHNT and CDR2 FRNRAP. This CDR3 is 11 amino acids long. In DNA, the CDR3 is TGTGCTAGTGGTTTGGATTCAGGCTCCACCTTC. Protein product: CASGLDSGSTF.

This chain joins TRBV11-2 and TRBJ2-2; maybe TRBD2 (5 bases). V shed 5 bases and J shed 12 bases, with 22 bases lying between them. Germline V CDR1 and CDR2: SGHAT, FQNNGV. The CDR3 loop spans 15 amino acids. CDR3 protein: CASSVSGINTVKLFF. The CDR3 DNA is TGTGCCAGCAGCGTGTCGGGGATAAACACCGTGAAGCTGTTTTTT.

This clonotype has only a few counts. V and J are TRBV12-5 and TRBJ2-5, with D perhaps matching TRBD1 (5 bases). The CDR3 runs 14 residues. The germline V gene has CDR1 LGHNT and CDR2 FRNRAP. With 6 bases removed from V and 1 base from J, the gap between germline ends came to 12 bases. CDR3 amino acids: CASGPTAIQETQYF. Here the CDR3 DNA reads TGTGCTAGTGGCCCGACAGCAATCCAAGAGACCCAGTACTTC.

There are many counts of this clonotype. The gene calls are TRBV11-3 and TRBJ1-6, with unresolved D. Germline CDR1 and CDR2: SGHNT and YENEEA. Trimming removed 5 bases from V and 8 bases from J, with 16 bases in between. The CDR3 runs 15 residues. This CDR3 is CASSPAMGIDSPLHF. CDR3 coding DNA: TGTGCCAGCAGCCCAGCTATGGGGATTGATTCACCCCTCCACTTT.

V usage is TRBV12-3 or TRBV12-4 and J usage is TRBJ1-1, with 11 nucleotides matching TRBD1. The CDR3 is made up of 13 amino acids. The DNA for the CDR3 is TGTGGCTCTACCGGACAGGGGGCTGGTGAAGCTTTCTTT. Amino acid sequence: CGSTGQGAGEAFF.

The chain combines TRBV6-2 or TRBV6-3 with TRBJ1-1; D gene unclear. Germline loops: CDR1 MNHEY, CDR2 SVGEGT. The CDR3 runs 14 residues. V gave up 4 bases and J gave up 8 bases, with 17 bases separating them. As DNA, the CDR3 is TGTGCCAGCAGTTTGATGGCGGGGAGCAGAGAAGCTTTCTTT. Its translation: CASSLMAGSREAFF.